Sequencing of this TCR beta chain was carried out in a study of T cell responses to AZD1222 COVID-19 vaccine. Study-wide findings and caveats: Distributed over spike, vaccine-associated CD4 TCRs predominated at 160-218 and 743-854. Repertoire sampling happened only post peak T cell response. Baseline serology detected seropositivity in only a handful of AZD1222 recipients.

Generated by immunoSEQ multiplex PCR, the TCRdb table keeps only in-frame clones and is missing some. The data show approximately 140,000 clones, with 85% to 90% seen just once and 1.5% to 2% held by the top ten. Germline lookup yields CDR1 MNHEY and CDR2 SMNVEV (reference sequence). The CDR3 runs 15 residues. With V trimmed by 3 bases and J by 3 bases, 8 bases remained unmatched. For this clone: No antigen is known for it.

The sample was peripheral blood, taken 28 days after the second AZD1222 dose. The chain carries TRBV27 and TRBJ2-7, with 7 bases lining up with TRBD1. The TCR sequence derives from an adult who received the AZD1222 COVID-19 vaccine. The chain's CDR3 is CASSFYTGDVYEQYF. DNA for the CDR3: TGTGCCAGCAGTTTTTATACAGGGGATGTCTACGAGCAGTACTTC.